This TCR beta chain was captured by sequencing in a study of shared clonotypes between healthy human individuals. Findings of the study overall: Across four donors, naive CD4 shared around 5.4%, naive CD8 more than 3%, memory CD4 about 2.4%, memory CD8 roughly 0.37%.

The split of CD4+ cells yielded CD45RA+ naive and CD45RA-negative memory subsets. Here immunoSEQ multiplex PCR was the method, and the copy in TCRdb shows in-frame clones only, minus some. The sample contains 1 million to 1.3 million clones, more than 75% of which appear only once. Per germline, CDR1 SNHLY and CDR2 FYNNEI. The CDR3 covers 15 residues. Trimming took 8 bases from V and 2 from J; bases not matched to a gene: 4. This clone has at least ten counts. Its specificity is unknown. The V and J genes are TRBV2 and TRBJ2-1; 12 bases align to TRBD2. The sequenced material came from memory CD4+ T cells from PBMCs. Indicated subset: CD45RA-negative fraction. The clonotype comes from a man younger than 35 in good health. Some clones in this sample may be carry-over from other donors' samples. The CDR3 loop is CASARTSGAYNEQFF. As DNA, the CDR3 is TGTGCCAGCGCAAGGACTAGCGGGGCCTACAATGAGCAGTTCTTC.